This T cell receptor (beta chain) was recovered during a study of T cell repertoires in cytomegalovirus infection. TCRdb reprocessed the reads with MiXCR, giving one entry per CDR3 protein. The data contain approximately 260,000 distinct CDR3 sequences, 22% of them singletons. J gave up 8 bases and V 6 bases, and 11 bases lay outside the gene matches. Germline V gene lookup returns CDR1 DFQATT and CDR2 SNEGSKA (reference sequence). The CDR3 sequence is 13 residues long. This clonotype was found once. The antigen remains unidentified. The rearrangement links TRBV20-1 to TRBJ1-2; 8 nucleotides agree with TRBD1. The sample in question was cultured PBMCs, obtained from culture after CMV antigen stimulation. This TCR was recovered from a human donor in good health (CMV status not recorded). Some clones in this sample may be carry-over from other donors' samples. CDR3: CSAPRTGYSGYTF. The CDR3 nucleotides are TGCAGTGCCCCGAGGACAGGGTATAGCGGCTACACCTTC.